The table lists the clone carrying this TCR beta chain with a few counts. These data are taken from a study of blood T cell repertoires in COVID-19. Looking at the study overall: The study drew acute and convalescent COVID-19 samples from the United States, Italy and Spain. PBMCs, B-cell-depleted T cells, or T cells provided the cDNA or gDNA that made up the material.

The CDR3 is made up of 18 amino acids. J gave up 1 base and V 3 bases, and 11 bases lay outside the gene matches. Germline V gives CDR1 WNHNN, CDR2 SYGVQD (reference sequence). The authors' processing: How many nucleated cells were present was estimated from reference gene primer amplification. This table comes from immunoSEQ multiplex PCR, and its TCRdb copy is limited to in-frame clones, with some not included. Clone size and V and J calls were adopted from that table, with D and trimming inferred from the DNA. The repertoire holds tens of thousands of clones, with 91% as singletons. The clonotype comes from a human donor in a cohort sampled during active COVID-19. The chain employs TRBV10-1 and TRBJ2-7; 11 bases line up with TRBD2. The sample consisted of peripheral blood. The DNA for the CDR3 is TGCGCCAGCAGTGACCGACGGGCTAGCGGGGGGTTTTCCTACGAGCAGTACTTC. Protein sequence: CASSDRRASGGFSYEQYF.